This T cell receptor beta chain was identified in a study of Tregs in tolerant kidney transplant recipients. General study points: Biological reproducibility was not directly addressed, but technical replication error appeared minimal.

A word on this clone: Antigen unknown.

The method was immunoSEQ multiplex PCR; TCRdb's version includes in-frame clones alone and lacks a portion of them. The table records 60,000 to 70,000 clones, roughly 92% of them present only once. The sequenced sample was CD8+ T cells from blood, obtained before the transplant. The sequence derives from a human donor who received a combined kidney and bone marrow transplant.

The CDR3 region is CASSQVGQRETQYF. The DNA for the CDR3 is TGTGCCAGCAGCCAAGTGGGACAGCGGGAGACCCAGTACTTC. The chain links TRBV4-2 to TRBJ2-5; 7 bases line up with TRBD1. CDR3 length: 14 residues. Germline V gives CDR1 LGHNA, CDR2 YNFKEQ. V lost 1 base to trimming and J lost 5 bases; unmatched junction nucleotides: 4.